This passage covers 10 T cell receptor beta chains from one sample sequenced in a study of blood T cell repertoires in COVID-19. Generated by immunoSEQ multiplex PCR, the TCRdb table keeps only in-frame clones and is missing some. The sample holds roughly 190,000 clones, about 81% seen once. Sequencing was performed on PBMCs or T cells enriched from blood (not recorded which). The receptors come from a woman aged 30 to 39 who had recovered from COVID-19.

CDR3 sequence reads: CSASPDNEQFF. The CDR3 DNA reads TGCAGTGCTAGTCCCGACAATGAGCAGTTCTTC. The chain employs TRBV20-1 and TRBJ2-1, with D unclear. Trimming cost V 3 bases and J 5 bases, with 5 bases left between them. Germline assignment: CDR1 DFQATT and CDR2 SNEGSKA (reference sequence). CDR3 length equals 11 residues.

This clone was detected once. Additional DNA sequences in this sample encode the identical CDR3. CDR3 amino acids: CASSLGLSTDTQYF. The CDR3 region has the DNA TGTGCCAGCAGCTTAGGGCTGAGTACAGATACGCAGTATTTT. This chain links TRBV7-3 with TRBJ2-3, with D unclear. There are 14 residues in the CDR3. V lost 2 bases and J lost 3, with 9 bases in between. The germline CDR1 and CDR2 sequences are SGHTA and FQGTGA.

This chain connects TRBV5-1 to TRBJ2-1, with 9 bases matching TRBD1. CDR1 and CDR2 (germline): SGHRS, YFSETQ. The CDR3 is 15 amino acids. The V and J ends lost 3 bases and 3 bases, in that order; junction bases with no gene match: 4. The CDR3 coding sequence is TGCGCCAGCAGCTCCGGGACAGGGCACTACAATGAGCAGTTCTTC. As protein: CASSSGTGHYNEQFF.

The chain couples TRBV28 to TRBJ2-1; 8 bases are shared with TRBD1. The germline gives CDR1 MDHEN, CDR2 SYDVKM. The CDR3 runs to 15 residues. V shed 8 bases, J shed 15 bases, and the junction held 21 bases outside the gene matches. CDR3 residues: CASFRVQGAGLSGFF. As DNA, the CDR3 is TGTGCCAGCTTTCGGGTCCAGGGGGCGGGTTTGTCGGGGTTCTTC.

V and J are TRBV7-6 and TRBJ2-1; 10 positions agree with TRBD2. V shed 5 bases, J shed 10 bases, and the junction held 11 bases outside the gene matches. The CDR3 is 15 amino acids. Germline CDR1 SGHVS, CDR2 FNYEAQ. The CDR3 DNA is TGTGCCAGCAGCCGCGCCTTAGCGGGAGGATCCGAGCAGTTCTTC. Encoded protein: CASSRALAGGSEQFF.

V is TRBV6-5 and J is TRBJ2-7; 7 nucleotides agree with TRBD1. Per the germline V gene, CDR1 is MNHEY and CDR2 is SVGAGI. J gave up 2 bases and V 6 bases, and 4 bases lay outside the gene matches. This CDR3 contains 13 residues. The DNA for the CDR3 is TGTGCCAGCAGAGAGACAGGGACCTACGAGCAGTACTTC. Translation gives CASRETGTYEQYF.

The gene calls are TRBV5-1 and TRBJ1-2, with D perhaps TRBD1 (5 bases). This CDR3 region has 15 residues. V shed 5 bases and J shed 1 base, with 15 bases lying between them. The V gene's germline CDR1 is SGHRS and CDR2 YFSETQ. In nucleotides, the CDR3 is TGCGCCAGCAGTTGGGGGGTCGGTGATAACTATGGCTACACCTTC. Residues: CASSWGVGDNYGYTF.

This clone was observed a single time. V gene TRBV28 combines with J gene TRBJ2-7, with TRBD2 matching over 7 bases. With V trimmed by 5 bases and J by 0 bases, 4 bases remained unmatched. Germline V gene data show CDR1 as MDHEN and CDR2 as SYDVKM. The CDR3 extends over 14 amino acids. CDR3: CASSGLADSYEQYF. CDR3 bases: TGTGCCAGCAGTGGGCTAGCGGACTCCTACGAGCAGTACTTC.

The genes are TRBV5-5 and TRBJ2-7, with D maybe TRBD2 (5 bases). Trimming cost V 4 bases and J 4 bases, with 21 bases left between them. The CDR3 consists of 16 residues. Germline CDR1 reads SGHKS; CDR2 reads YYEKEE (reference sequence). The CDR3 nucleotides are TGTGCCAGCAGCCCTCGGGCCTCCCAGGAGGCATACGAGCAGTACTTC. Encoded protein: CASSPRASQEAYEQYF.

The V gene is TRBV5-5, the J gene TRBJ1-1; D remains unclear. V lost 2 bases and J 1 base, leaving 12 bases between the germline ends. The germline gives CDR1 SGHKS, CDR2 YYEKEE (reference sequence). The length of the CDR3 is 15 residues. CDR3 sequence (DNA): TGTGCCAGCAGCTTAATTGGGGAGGAGAACACTGAAGCTTTCTTT. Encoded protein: CASSLIGEENTEAFF.